The 3 T cell receptor beta chains in this list originate from one sample, sequenced in a study of shared clonotypes between healthy human individuals. Assay used: immunoSEQ multiplex PCR; TCRdb lists only in-frame clones, some missing. The table shows 750,000 to 1,000,000 clones, with almost 95% occurring only once. As defined, naive CD8 cells were CD45RO-negative and positively selected for CCR7, with terminally differentiated effector memory CD45RA+ cells excluded. What was sequenced was naive CD8+ T cells sorted from blood. The receptors stem from a man aged 30-40 years in good health.

This clone appeared a few times. V usage is TRBV6-1 and J usage is TRBJ1-5; D remains unclear. Looked up from germline, CDR1 is MNHNS and CDR2 is SASEGT. Trimming took off 4 bases at V and 0 bases at J, with 10 bases between the two ends. CDR3 length: 15 residues. The CDR3 reads CASSVKEISNQPQHF. CDR3 in DNA: TGTGCCAGCAGTGTTAAGGAGATTAGCAATCAGCCCCAGCATTTT.

This chain joins TRBV11-2 and TRBJ2-7; D perhaps matches TRBD2 (6 bases). Deletions cut 5 bases from V and 5 bases from J, with 13 bases between. The CDR3 totals 13 residues. Germline CDR1 is SGHAT and CDR2 is FQNNGV. CDR3 sequence reads: CASSMRRGDEQYF. CDR3 DNA sequence: TGTGCCAGCAGCATGCGGAGGGGAGACGAGCAGTACTTC.

The chain links TRBV27 to TRBJ2-7; tentative D call: TRBD1 (5 bases). Germline lookup yields CDR1 MNHEY and CDR2 SMNVEV (reference sequence). This CDR3 is built from 17 residues. Trimming took 4 bases from V and 2 from J, leaving 21 bases between them. CDR3: CASSSTSNPKGPYEQYF. CDR3 sequence (DNA): TGTGCCAGCAGTTCCACCTCTAACCCGAAGGGGCCCTACGAGCAGTACTTC.